This section outlines one T cell receptor (beta chain) sequence together with its context. Time point given: blood 2 weeks post-SBRT. Treatment specified: 15 Gy SBRT to primary tumor, nephrectomy 4 weeks later. Method: immunoSEQ multiplex PCR; TCRdb's copy keeps in-frame clones and lacks some. The sample consists of some 150,000 clones, 80% to 90% of them appearing once. The sample belongs to a study of radiation and T cells in renal cell carcinoma. Study in general: Nephrectomy followed 15 Gy stereotactic body radiation by 4 weeks.

Looked up from germline, CDR1 is GTSNPN and CDR2 is SVGIG (reference sequence). The CDR3 totals 18 residues. Trimming at V came to 5 bases and at J to 0 bases, leaving 14 bases not matched to a gene. The specimen was blood, collected from a patient whose treatment included radiotherapy and nephrectomy. The clonotype originates from a woman between 45 and 60 years old with renal cell carcinoma. The chain links TRBV30 to TRBJ2-3, with 10 positions matching TRBD2. CDR3 protein: CAWPEAPTSGLSTDTQYF. In nucleotides, the CDR3 is TGTGCCTGGCCAGAAGCCCCGACTAGCGGGCTTAGCACAGATACGCAGTATTTT.